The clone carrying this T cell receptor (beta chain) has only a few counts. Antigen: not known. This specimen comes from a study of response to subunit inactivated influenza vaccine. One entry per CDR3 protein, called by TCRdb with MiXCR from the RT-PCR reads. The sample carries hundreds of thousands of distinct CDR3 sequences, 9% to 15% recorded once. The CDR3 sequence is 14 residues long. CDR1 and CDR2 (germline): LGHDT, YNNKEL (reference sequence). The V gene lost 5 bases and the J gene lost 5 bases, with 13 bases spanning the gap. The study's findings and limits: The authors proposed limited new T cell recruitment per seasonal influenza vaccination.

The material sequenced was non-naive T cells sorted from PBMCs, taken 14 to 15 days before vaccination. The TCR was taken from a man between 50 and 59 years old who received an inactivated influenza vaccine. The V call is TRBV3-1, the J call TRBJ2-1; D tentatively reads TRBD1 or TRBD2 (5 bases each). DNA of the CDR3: TGTGCCAGCAGCTCAAGTGTGGGACACAATGAGCAGTTCTTC. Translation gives CASSSSVGHNEQFF.